The rows below give T cell receptor beta chains drawn from one sample of a study of identifying expanded T cells in peripheral blood. Produced via immunoSEQ multiplex PCR; TCRdb's table is partial and in-frame only. The sample consists of about 85,000 clones, approximately 90% of them appearing once. Sequencing was done on a sample of blood. The receptors stem from a person aged 18 to 75 in good health. The CDR3 runs from the conserved cysteine through the conserved F or W. D genes are given only for firm matches. Clone sizes are given selectively: once, few, many, or a class where the clone is expanded.

abundance	j_gene	d_gene	v_gene	CDR3nt	CDR3aa
-	TRBJ2-1	-	TRBV7-2	TGTGCCAGCAGCTTTAACAATGAGCAGTTCTTC	CASSFNNEQFF
-	TRBJ2-3	TRBD2	TRBV5-1	TGCGCCAGCAGCTTGGAACTAGCGGGAGAGGCAGATACGCAGTATTTT	CASSLELAGEADTQYF
-	TRBJ1-1	-	TRBV2	TGTGCCAGCAGCTCGAGGACTGACGACACTGAAGCTTTCTTT	CASSSRTDDTEAFF
-	TRBJ2-1	TRBD2	TRBV7-9	TGTGCCAGCAGCGGGACTAGCGGGAGGAATGAGCAGTTCTTC	CASSGTSGRNEQFF
-	TRBJ2-3	-	TRBV19	TGTGCCAGTAGTATAGGCGGTGCAGGGGCAGCGGATACGCAGTATTTT	CASSIGGAGAADTQYF
few	TRBJ2-1	-	TRBV27	TGTGCCAGCAGGGTGGACGGTAGCTCCTACAATGAGCAGTTCTTC	CASRVDGSSYNEQFF
-	TRBJ2-2	TRBD2	TRBV19	TGTGCCAGTAGTGTAGCGGGTTTTCGCGCAACTCCGAACACCGGGGAGCTGTTTTTT	CASSVAGFRATPNTGELFF
-	TRBJ2-5	TRBD2	TRBV19	TGTGCCAGTAACGGGGGGGGACAAGAGACCCAGTACTTC	CASNGGGQETQYF
-	TRBJ2-4	-	TRBV4-2	TGTGCCAGCCGACTGACCTCCGGGACATCCAAAAACATTCAGTACTTC	CASRLTSGTSKNIQYF
-	TRBJ2-3	-	TRBV13	TGTGCCAGCAGCTTAAGGATTACCACAGATACGCAGTATTTT	CASSLRITTDTQYF
-	TRBJ1-1	-	TRBV29-1	TGCAGCGTTGAAGCGTCCTACACTGAAGCTTTCTTT	CSVEASYTEAFF
once	TRBJ1-2	TRBD1	TRBV7-2	TGTGCCAGCAGCTTAGTGGCCGGGACAGTTGATGGCTACACCTTC	CASSLVAGTVDGYTF
-	TRBJ1-2	TRBD1	TRBV7-8	TGTGCCAGCAGCCCCGGGACAGGAGCTAACTATGGCTACACCTTC	CASSPGTGANYGYTF
-	TRBJ2-3	TRBD1	TRBV19	TGTGCCAGTAGTCCACTAGGACAGGGCGAGGGCACAGATACGCAGTATTTT	CASSPLGQGEGTDTQYF
-	TRBJ1-5	TRBD1	TRBV30	TGTGCCTGGAGCAAGACAGGGGGCAATCAGCCCCAGCATTTT	CAWSKTGGNQPQHF
-	TRBJ2-2	-	TRBV2	TGTGCCAGCAGTCGCGGACTGGCACCCAACACCGGGGAGCTGTTTTTT	CASSRGLAPNTGELFF
-	TRBJ2-5	-	TRBV7-2	TGTGCCAGCAGCCCGCATCAAGAGACCCAGTACTTC	CASSPHQETQYF
-	TRBJ2-1	-	TRBV9	TGTGCCAGCAGCGTTCAATCCTACAATGAGCAGTTCTTC	CASSVQSYNEQFF
-	TRBJ2-7	TRBD2	TRBV6-5	TGTGCCAGCGGGGGGAGGGGACCCCAACAGTACTTC	CASGGRGPQQYF
-	TRBJ1-2	-	TRBV20-1	TGCAGTGCTAACGGACCAATTGACTACACCTTC	CSANGPIDYTF
-	TRBJ1-6	-	TRBV15	TGTGCCACCAGCAGAGAGGAGGGGGGTTTGAGATCACCCCTCCACTTT	CATSREEGGLRSPLHF
-	TRBJ1-2	TRBD1	TRBV19	TGTGCCAGTAGTCCCCAGGGGGGGCTTGGTGACTATGGCTACACCTTC	CASSPQGGLGDYGYTF
-	TRBJ2-7	TRBD1	TRBV6-5	TGTGCCAGCAGTAACAGGGGGTTGCCCTACGAGCAGTACTTC	CASSNRGLPYEQYF
-	TRBJ1-4	-	TRBV18	TGTGCCAGCTCACCTCGGCAGGCGAATGAAAAACTGTTTTTT	CASSPRQANEKLFF
-	TRBJ2-1	-	TRBV7-2	TGTGCCAGCAAGCCTGGTAGTTCGGACTACAATGAGCAGTTCTTC	CASKPGSSDYNEQFF
-	TRBJ2-1	-	TRBV6-6	TGTGCCAGTAATCGGGACCCTTTTAATGAGCAGTTCTTC	CASNRDPFNEQFF
-	TRBJ2-4	-	TRBV7-2	TGTGCCAGCAGCTTAGTAGGGAAGAACATTCAGTACTTC	CASSLVGKNIQYF
-	TRBJ1-2	TRBD1	TRBV27	TGTGCCAGCAGTTTAGCAGGGGGCTATGGCTACACCTTC	CASSLAGGYGYTF
-	TRBJ2-6	-	TRBV2	TGTGCCAGCAGTGGTAGAACTTCCTCTGGGGCCAACGTCCTGACTTTC	CASSGRTSSGANVLTF
-	TRBJ1-2	-	TRBV5-5	TGTGCCAGCAGCTTGAGTGCAGGGAACTTCTATGGCTACACCTTC	CASSLSAGNFYGYTF
-	TRBJ2-7	-	TRBV7-8	TGTGCCAGCAGCTCGAACAGGGCTCGGGAGCAGTACTTC	CASSSNRAREQYF
-	TRBJ2-6	-	TRBV27	TGTGCCAGCAGTTTATTCCCCCCCCCATCGTCCCCAATCGGTTCTGGGGCCAACGTCCTGACTTTC	CASSLFPPPSSPIGSGANVLTF
-	TRBJ2-3	-	TRBV6-1	TGTGCCAGCAGTGAAATTAGCCAGGGGAGCACAGATACGCAGTATTTT	CASSEISQGSTDTQYF
once	TRBJ2-5	-	TRBV10-1	TGCGCCAGCGGGGGGCCGGAAAACCAAGAGACCCAGTACTTC	CASGGPENQETQYF
-	TRBJ2-7	TRBD2	TRBV6-4	TGTGCCAGCAGCCCCGGGAGGGGGGGCTCCTACGAGCAGTACTTC	CASSPGRGGSYEQYF